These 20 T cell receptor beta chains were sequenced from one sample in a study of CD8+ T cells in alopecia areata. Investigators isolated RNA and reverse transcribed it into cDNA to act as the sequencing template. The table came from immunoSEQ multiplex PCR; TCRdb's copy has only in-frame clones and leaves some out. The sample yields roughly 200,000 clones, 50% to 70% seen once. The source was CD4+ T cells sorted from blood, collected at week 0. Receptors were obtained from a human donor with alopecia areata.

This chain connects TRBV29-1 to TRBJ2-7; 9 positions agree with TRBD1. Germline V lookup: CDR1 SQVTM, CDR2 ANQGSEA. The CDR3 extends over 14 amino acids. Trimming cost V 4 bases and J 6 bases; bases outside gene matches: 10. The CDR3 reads CSVGHGTGWTEQYF. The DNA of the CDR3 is TGCAGCGTTGGTCACGGGACAGGGTGGACCGAGCAGTACTTC.

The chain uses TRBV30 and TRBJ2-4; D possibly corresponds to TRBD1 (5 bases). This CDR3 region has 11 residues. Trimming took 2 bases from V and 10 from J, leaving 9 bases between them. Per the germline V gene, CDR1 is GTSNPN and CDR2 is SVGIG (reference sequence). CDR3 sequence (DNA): TGTGCCTGGAGTCAGGGCCGAATTCAGTACTTC. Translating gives CAWSQGRIQYF. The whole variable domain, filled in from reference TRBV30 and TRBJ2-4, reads SQTIHQWPATLVQPVGSPLSLECTVEGTSNPNLYWYRQAAGRGLQLLFYSVGIGQISSEVPQNLSASRPQDRQFILSSKKLLLSDSGFYLCAWSQGRIQYFGAGTRLSVL.

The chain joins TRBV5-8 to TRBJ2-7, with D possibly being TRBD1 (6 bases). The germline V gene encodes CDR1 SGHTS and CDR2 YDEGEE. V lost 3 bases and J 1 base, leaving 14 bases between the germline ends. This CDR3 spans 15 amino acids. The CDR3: CASSSVGTLSYEQYF. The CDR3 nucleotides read TGTGCCAGCAGCTCGGTGGGGACACTTTCCTACGAGCAGTACTTC.

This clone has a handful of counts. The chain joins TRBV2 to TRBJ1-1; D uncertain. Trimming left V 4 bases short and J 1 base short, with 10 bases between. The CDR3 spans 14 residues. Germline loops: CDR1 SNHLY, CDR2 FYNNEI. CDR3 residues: CASSVGSENTEAFF. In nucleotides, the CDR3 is TGTGCCAGCAGTGTAGGCAGCGAGAACACTGAAGCTTTCTTT.

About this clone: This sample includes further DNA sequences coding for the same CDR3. The CDR3 is CSVESGETQYF. As DNA, the CDR3 is TGCAGCGTTGAATCTGGGGAGACCCAGTACTTC. The chain has TRBV29-1 and TRBJ2-5; no reliable D call. With 2 bases removed from V and 5 bases from J, the gap between germline ends came to 6 bases. The germline CDR1 and CDR2 sequences are SQVTM and ANQGSEA. The CDR3 length is 11 residues.

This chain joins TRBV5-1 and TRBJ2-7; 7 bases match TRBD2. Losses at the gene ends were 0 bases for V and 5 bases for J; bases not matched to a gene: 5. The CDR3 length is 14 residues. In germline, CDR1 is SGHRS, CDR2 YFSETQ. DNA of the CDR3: TGCGCCAGCAGCTTGGGGCCCCGGGAGGACGAGCAGTACTTC. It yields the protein CASSLGPREDEQYF.

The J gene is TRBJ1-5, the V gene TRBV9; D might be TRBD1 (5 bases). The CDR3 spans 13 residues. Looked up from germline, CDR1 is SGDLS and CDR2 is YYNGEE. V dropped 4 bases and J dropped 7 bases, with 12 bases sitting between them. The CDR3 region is CASSPGAGQPQHF. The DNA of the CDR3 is TGTGCCAGCAGCCCCGGGGCCGGGCAGCCCCAGCATTTT.

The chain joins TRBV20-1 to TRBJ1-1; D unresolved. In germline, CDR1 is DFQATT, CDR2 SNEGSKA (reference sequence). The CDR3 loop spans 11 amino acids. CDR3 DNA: TGCAGCCTCGACCTGAACACTGAAGCTTTCTTT. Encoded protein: CSLDLNTEAFF.

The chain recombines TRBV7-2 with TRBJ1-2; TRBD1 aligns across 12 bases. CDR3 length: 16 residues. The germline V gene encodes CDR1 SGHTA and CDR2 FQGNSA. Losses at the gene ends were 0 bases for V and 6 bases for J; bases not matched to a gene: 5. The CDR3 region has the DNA TGTGCCAGCAGCTTAGCGGGGACAGGGGGCGCTCATGGCTACACCTTC. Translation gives CASSLAGTGGAHGYTF.

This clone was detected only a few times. CDR3 sequence: CAWSVQGIYTF. CDR3 in DNA: TGTGCCTGGAGTGTACAGGGCATCTACACCTTC. The chain combines TRBV30 with TRBJ1-2; TRBD1 might be the D (6 bases). V was shortened by 0 bases and J by 10 bases, with 9 bases between the two germline ends. Germline CDR1 is GTSNPN and CDR2 is SVGIG (reference sequence). This CDR3 is built from 11 residues.

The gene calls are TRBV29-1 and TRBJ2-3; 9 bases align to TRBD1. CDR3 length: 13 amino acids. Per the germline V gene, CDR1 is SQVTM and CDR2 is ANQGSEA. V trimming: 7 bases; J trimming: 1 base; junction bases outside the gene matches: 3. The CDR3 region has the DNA TGCAGCGGGGACAGGGCAGGCACAGATACGCAGTATTTT. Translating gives CSGDRAGTDTQYF.

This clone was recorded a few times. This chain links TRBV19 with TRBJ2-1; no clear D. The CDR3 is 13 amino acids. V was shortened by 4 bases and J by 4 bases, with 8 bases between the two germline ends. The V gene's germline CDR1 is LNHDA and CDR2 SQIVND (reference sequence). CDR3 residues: CASSKTVYNEQFF. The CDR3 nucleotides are TGTGCCAGTAGTAAGACGGTTTACAATGAGCAGTTCTTC. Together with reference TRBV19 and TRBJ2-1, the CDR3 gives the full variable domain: DGGITQSPKYLFRKEGQNVTLSCEQNLNHDAMYWYRQDPGQGLRLIYYSQIVNDFQKGDIAEGYSVSREKKESFPLTVTSAQKNPTAFYLCASSKTVYNEQFFGPGTRLTVL.

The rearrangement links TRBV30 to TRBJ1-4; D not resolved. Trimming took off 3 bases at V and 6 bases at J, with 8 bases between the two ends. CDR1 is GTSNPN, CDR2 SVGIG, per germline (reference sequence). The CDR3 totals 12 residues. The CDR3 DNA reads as TGTGCCTGGAGCTCCGGGTATGAAAAACTGTTTTTT. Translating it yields CAWSSGYEKLFF.

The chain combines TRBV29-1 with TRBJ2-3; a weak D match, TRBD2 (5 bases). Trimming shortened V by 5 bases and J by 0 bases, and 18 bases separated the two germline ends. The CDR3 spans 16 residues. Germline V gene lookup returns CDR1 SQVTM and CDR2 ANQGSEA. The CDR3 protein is CSVLGRGDKSTDTQYF. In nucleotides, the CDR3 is TGCAGCGTTTTAGGCCGGGGAGATAAAAGCACAGATACGCAGTATTTT.

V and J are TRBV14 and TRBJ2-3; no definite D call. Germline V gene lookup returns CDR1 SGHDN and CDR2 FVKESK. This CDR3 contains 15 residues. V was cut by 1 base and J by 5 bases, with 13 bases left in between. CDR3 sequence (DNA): TGTGCCAGCAGCCAAGTGGGGTCACCTCGAGATACGCAGTATTTT. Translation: CASSQVGSPRDTQYF. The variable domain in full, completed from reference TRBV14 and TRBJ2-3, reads EAGVTQFPSHSVIEKGQTVTLRCDPISGHDNLYWYRRVMGKEIKFLLHFVKESKQDESGMPNNRFLAERTGGTYSTLKVQPAELEDSGVYFCASSQVGSPRDTQYFGPGTRLTVL.

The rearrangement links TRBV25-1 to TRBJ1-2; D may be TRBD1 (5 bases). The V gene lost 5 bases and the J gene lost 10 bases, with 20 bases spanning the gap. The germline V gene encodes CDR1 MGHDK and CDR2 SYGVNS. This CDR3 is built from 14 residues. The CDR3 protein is CASSLSGVGVTYTF. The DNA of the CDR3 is TGTGCCAGCAGTCTTAGCGGGGTAGGGGTCACCTACACCTTC.

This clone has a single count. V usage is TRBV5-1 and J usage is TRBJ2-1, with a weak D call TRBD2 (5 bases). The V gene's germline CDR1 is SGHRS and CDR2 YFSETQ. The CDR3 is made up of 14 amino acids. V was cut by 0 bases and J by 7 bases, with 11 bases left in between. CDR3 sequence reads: CASSLELARNEQFF. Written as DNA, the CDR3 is TGCGCCAGCAGCTTGGAGCTAGCTCGGAATGAGCAGTTCTTC. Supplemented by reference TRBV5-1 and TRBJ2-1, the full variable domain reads KAGVTQTPRYLIKTRGQQVTLSCSPISGHRSVSWYQQTPGQGLQFLFEYFSETQRNKGNFPGRFSGRQFSNSRSEMNVSTLELGDSALYLCASSLELARNEQFFGPGTRLTVL.

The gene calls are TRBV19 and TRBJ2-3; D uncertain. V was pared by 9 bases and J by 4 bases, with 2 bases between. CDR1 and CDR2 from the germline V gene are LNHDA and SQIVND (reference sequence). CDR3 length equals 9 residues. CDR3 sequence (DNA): TGTGCCAGAGCAGATACGCAGTATTTT. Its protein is CARADTQYF.

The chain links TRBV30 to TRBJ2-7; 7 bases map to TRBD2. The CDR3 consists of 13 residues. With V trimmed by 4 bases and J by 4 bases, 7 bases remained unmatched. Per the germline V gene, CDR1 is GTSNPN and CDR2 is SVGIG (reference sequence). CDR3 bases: TGTGCCTGGAATCCAGCGGGGAGTTACGAGCAGTACTTC. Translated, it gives CAWNPAGSYEQYF.

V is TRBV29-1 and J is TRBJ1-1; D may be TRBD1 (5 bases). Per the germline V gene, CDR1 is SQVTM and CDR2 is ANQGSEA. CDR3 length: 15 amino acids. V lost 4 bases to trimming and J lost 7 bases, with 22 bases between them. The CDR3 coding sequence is TGCAGCGTTGTAGAAGGGTTTGTCTCTCAGGGTGAAGCTTTCTTT. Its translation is CSVVEGFVSQGEAFF.